The rows below give T cell receptor beta chains drawn from one sample of a study of glioma-infiltrating T cells. TCRdb re-analysed the multiplex PCR reads in MiXCR, keeping a single row per CDR3 protein. The table includes fewer than 500,000 distinct CDR3 sequences, more than 35% detected once. Source material: glioma tissue, nonneoplastic brain tissue, or PBMCs (not recorded which). The receptors shown here come from a human donor with low-grade glioma or glioblastoma, undergoing nonglioma brain surgery, or in good health (not recorded which). Both conserved end residues are part of each CDR3. A D gene is named only where the DNA matches it firmly. Clone sizes are given selectively: once, few, many, or a class where the clone is expanded.

v_gene: TRBV27
d_gene: NA
j_gene: TRBJ1-6
abundance: many
CDR3aa: CASRHEDSPLHF
CDR3nt: TGTGCCAGCCGGCATGAGGATTCACCCCTCCACTTT

v_gene: TRBV2
d_gene: NA
j_gene: TRBJ1-2
abundance: NA
CDR3aa: CASSVVGSKPYGYTF
CDR3nt: TGTGCCAGCAGCGTAGTCGGCAGTAAGCCCTATGGCTACACCTTC

v_gene: TRBV10-3
d_gene: NA
j_gene: TRBJ2-1
abundance: NA
CDR3aa: CAISNGPQRFF
CDR3nt: TGTGCCATCAGTAACGGGCCACAGCGGTTCTTC

v_gene: TRBV24-1
d_gene: NA
j_gene: TRBJ2-1
abundance: few
CDR3aa: CATSDLAFPDEQFF
CDR3nt: TGTGCCACCAGTGATTTGGCTTTCCCGGATGAGCAGTTCTTC

v_gene: TRBV20-1
d_gene: NA
j_gene: TRBJ2-1
abundance: many
CDR3aa: CSASDSDSTYNEQFF
CDR3nt: TGCAGTGCTAGTGACAGCGACTCGACCTACAATGAGCAGTTCTTC

v_gene: TRBV20-1
d_gene: TRBD2
j_gene: TRBJ2-7
abundance: few
CDR3aa: CSAPYSGTYPYEQYF
CDR3nt: TGCAGTGCGCCATATAGCGGGACTTACCCCTACGAGCAGTACTTC

v_gene: TRBV28
d_gene: TRBD1
j_gene: TRBJ1-2
abundance: many
CDR3aa: CASKQTGTGAGYGYTF
CDR3nt: TGTGCCAGCAAGCAAACCGGGACAGGGGCGGGCTATGGCTACACCTTC

v_gene: TRBV27
d_gene: TRBD2
j_gene: TRBJ2-7
abundance: many
CDR3aa: CASSPTTSGSYEQYF
CDR3nt: TGTGCCAGCAGTCCAACGACTAGCGGGAGTTACGAGCAGTACTTC

v_gene: TRBV28
d_gene: NA
j_gene: TRBJ2-5
abundance: NA
CDR3aa: CASSFPGRGQETQYF
CDR3nt: TGTGCCAGCAGTTTCCCCGGGCGGGGCCAAGAGACCCAGTACTTC

v_gene: TRBV7-2
d_gene: NA
j_gene: TRBJ1-5
abundance: few
CDR3aa: CASSTTRQHNQPQHF
CDR3nt: TGTGCCAGCAGTACAACTCGGCAACACAATCAGCCCCAGCATTTT

v_gene: TRBV20-1
d_gene: NA
j_gene: TRBJ2-7
abundance: NA
CDR3aa: CSARSGDPYEQYF
CDR3nt: TGCAGTGCTAGGTCAGGTGATCCATACGAGCAGTACTTC

v_gene: TRBV7-6
d_gene: NA
j_gene: TRBJ1-6
abundance: NA
CDR3aa: CASSLGGLYNSPLHF
CDR3nt: TGTGCCAGCAGCTTAGGGGGACTATATAATTCACCCCTCCACTTT

v_gene: TRBV4-1
d_gene: TRBD1
j_gene: TRBJ1-2
abundance: NA
CDR3aa: CASSPPGGDRGLGYTF
CDR3nt: TGCGCCAGCAGCCCCCCAGGGGGGGACAGGGGACTAGGCTACACCTTC

v_gene: TRBV28
d_gene: NA
j_gene: TRBJ2-7
abundance: many
CDR3aa: CATLIGGLNEQYF
CDR3nt: TGTGCCACCTTAATCGGGGGATTGAACGAGCAGTACTTC

v_gene: TRBV13
d_gene: NA
j_gene: TRBJ2-3
abundance: NA
CDR3aa: CASSYPGPADTQYF
CDR3nt: TGTGCCAGCAGCTACCCCGGCCCAGCAGATACGCAGTATTTT

v_gene: TRBV2
d_gene: NA
j_gene: TRBJ2-7
abundance: few
CDR3aa: CATGTDSYEQYF
CDR3nt: TGTGCCACCGGGACGGACTCCTACGAGCAGTACTTC

v_gene: TRBV6-6
d_gene: TRBD1
j_gene: TRBJ2-5
abundance: many
CDR3aa: CASSYRRGRAETQYF
CDR3nt: TGTGCCAGCAGTTACCGCAGGGGGCGCGCAGAGACCCAGTACTTC

v_gene: TRBV28
d_gene: NA
j_gene: TRBJ2-1
abundance: NA
CDR3aa: CASTQLWNEEFF
CDR3nt: TGTGCCAGCACTCAATTGTGGAATGAGGAGTTCTTC

v_gene: TRBV11-2
d_gene: NA
j_gene: TRBJ2-3
abundance: few
CDR3aa: CASSPLEDPQYF
CDR3nt: TGTGCCAGCAGCCCCCTGGAGGACCCGCAGTATTTT

v_gene: TRBV28
d_gene: TRBD2
j_gene: TRBJ2-3
abundance: many
CDR3aa: CASSPRLAVGTDTQYF
CDR3nt: TGTGCCAGCAGTCCACGACTAGCGGTTGGCACAGATACGCAGTATTTT

v_gene: TRBV6-1
d_gene: TRBD2
j_gene: TRBJ2-7
abundance: NA
CDR3aa: CASSTHRTSGYEQYF
CDR3nt: TGTGCCAGCAGTACCCACCGGACTAGCGGCTACGAGCAGTACTTC

v_gene: TRBV6-1
d_gene: NA
j_gene: TRBJ1-1
abundance: NA
CDR3aa: CASSPARSGGQAFF
CDR3nt: TGTGCCAGCAGCCCAGCGCGGAGTGGGGGGCAAGCTTTCTTT

v_gene: TRBV28
d_gene: NA
j_gene: TRBJ2-5
abundance: NA
CDR3aa: CASSLGRGRGGTQYF
CDR3nt: TGTGCCAGCAGTCTGGGGAGGGGGCGAGGTGGGACCCAGTACTTC

v_gene: TRBV28
d_gene: NA
j_gene: TRBJ1-5
abundance: few
CDR3aa: CASSFGRGSGRSNQPQHF
CDR3nt: TGTGCCAGCAGTTTTGGCAGGGGAAGTGGCCGGAGCAATCAGCCCCAGCATTTT

v_gene: TRBV6-1
d_gene: NA
j_gene: TRBJ2-5
abundance: few
CDR3aa: CASSLGGLGRQETQYF
CDR3nt: TGTGCCAGCAGTTTAGGCGGTCTGGGGCGGCAAGAGACCCAGTACTTC

v_gene: TRBV6-1
d_gene: NA
j_gene: TRBJ2-2
abundance: few
CDR3aa: CASSIRKTGLNTGELFF
CDR3nt: TGTGCCAGCAGTATAAGGAAGACGGGACTGAACACCGGGGAGCTGTTTTTT

v_gene: TRBV6-2/TRBV6-3
d_gene: NA
j_gene: TRBJ2-7
abundance: few
CDR3aa: CASSPRTRILYEQYF
CDR3nt: TGTGCCAGCAGTCCCAGGACGCGAATACTTTACGAGCAGTACTTC

v_gene: TRBV28
d_gene: NA
j_gene: TRBJ2-7
abundance: many
CDR3aa: CASNRQSYEQYF
CDR3nt: TGTGCCAGCAATCGACAGTCCTACGAGCAGTACTTC

v_gene: TRBV6-2/TRBV6-3
d_gene: TRBD1
j_gene: TRBJ2-1
abundance: many
CDR3aa: CASSYLIGQGTYNEQFF
CDR3nt: TGTGCCAGCAGTTACCTAATTGGACAGGGGACTTACAATGAGCAGTTCTTC

v_gene: TRBV4-1
d_gene: TRBD2
j_gene: TRBJ2-5
abundance: few
CDR3aa: CASSQDLAIAGEKTQYF
CDR3nt: TGCGCCAGCAGCCAAGATCTTGCGATAGCGGGAGAAAAGACCCAGTACTTC

v_gene: TRBV19
d_gene: TRBD1
j_gene: TRBJ2-3
abundance: NA
CDR3aa: CASSRQGFGTDTQYF
CDR3nt: TGTGCCAGTAGTAGACAGGGGTTCGGCACGGATACGCAGTATTTT

v_gene: TRBV20-1
d_gene: NA
j_gene: TRBJ2-7
abundance: NA
CDR3aa: CSASGRTYLEQYF
CDR3nt: TGCAGTGCCTCGGGACGGACCTACTTGGAGCAGTACTTC

v_gene: TRBV28
d_gene: TRBD1
j_gene: TRBJ1-5
abundance: few
CDR3aa: CASRNRGNNQPQHF
CDR3nt: TGTGCCAGCAGGAACAGGGGAAACAATCAGCCCCAGCATTTT

v_gene: TRBV6-1
d_gene: TRBD2
j_gene: TRBJ2-7
abundance: few
CDR3aa: CASSGSGRRGDEQYF
CDR3nt: TGTGCCAGCAGTGGTAGCGGGAGGAGGGGCGACGAGCAGTACTTC

v_gene: TRBV2
d_gene: TRBD1
j_gene: TRBJ2-3
abundance: NA
CDR3aa: CASNWDRFTDKQYF
CDR3nt: TGTGCCAGCAATTGGGACAGATTCACGGATAAGCAGTATTTT

v_gene: TRBV27
d_gene: NA
j_gene: TRBJ1-5
abundance: many
CDR3aa: CASSLNWDINQPQHF
CDR3nt: TGTGCCAGCAGTTTAAATTGGGACATCAATCAGCCCCAGCATTTT

v_gene: TRBV7-9
d_gene: TRBD2
j_gene: TRBJ2-7
abundance: few
CDR3aa: CASSLDDTSGYEQYF
CDR3nt: TGTGCCAGCAGCTTAGACGATACTAGCGGCTACGAGCAGTACTTC

v_gene: TRBV6-2/TRBV6-3
d_gene: TRBD2
j_gene: TRBJ2-2
abundance: many
CDR3aa: CASSSRTSGTGELFF
CDR3nt: TGTGCCAGCAGTTCGCGGACTAGCGGCACCGGGGAGCTGTTTTTT

v_gene: TRBV27
d_gene: TRBD1
j_gene: TRBJ1-1
abundance: many
CDR3aa: CASTFQGGNTEAFF
CDR3nt: TGTGCCAGCACTTTTCAGGGGGGGAACACTGAAGCTTTCTTT

v_gene: TRBV6-1
d_gene: TRBD1
j_gene: TRBJ2-7
abundance: many
CDR3aa: CASSSGQGGSYEQYF
CDR3nt: TGTGCCAGCAGCTCAGGACAGGGTGGATCCTACGAGCAGTACTTC

v_gene: TRBV6-1
d_gene: NA
j_gene: TRBJ2-5
abundance: NA
CDR3aa: CASSRQGRAGETQYF
CDR3nt: TGTGCCAGCAGTCGGCAGGGCCGCGCGGGGGAGACCCAGTACTTC

v_gene: TRBV7-6
d_gene: NA
j_gene: TRBJ2-7
abundance: few
CDR3aa: CASSFLQDSYEQYF
CDR3nt: TGTGCCAGCAGCTTCTTACAGGATTCCTACGAGCAGTACTTC

v_gene: TRBV2
d_gene: NA
j_gene: TRBJ2-1
abundance: NA
CDR3aa: CASGGGQVYYNERFF
CDR3nt: TGTGCCAGCGGGGGGGGGCAGGTTTACTACAATGAGCGGTTCTTC

v_gene: TRBV20-1
d_gene: NA
j_gene: TRBJ2-2
abundance: NA
CDR3aa: CSASVRKIGELFF
CDR3nt: TGCAGTGCTAGCGTCAGGAAGATCGGGGAGCTGTTTTTT

v_gene: TRBV7-9
d_gene: TRBD1
j_gene: TRBJ1-2
abundance: NA
CDR3aa: CASILGDRGRNYGYTF
CDR3nt: TGTGCCAGCATCTTAGGAGACAGGGGGCGCAACTATGGCTACACCTTC

v_gene: TRBV4-1
d_gene: TRBD2
j_gene: TRBJ2-1
abundance: few
CDR3aa: CASSQDPSGRALSYNEQFF
CDR3nt: TGCGCCAGCAGCCAAGATCCCAGCGGGAGGGCCCTCTCCTACAATGAGCAGTTCTTC

v_gene: TRBV6-2/TRBV6-3
d_gene: NA
j_gene: TRBJ2-2
abundance: NA
CDR3aa: CALVIGNTGELFF
CDR3nt: TGTGCCCTAGTGATCGGTAACACCGGGGAGCTGTTTTTT

v_gene: TRBV25-1
d_gene: TRBD1
j_gene: TRBJ1-2
abundance: many
CDR3aa: CASSALDRVNGYTF
CDR3nt: TGTGCCAGCAGTGCCTTGGACAGGGTGAATGGCTACACCTTC

v_gene: TRBV7-2
d_gene: NA
j_gene: TRBJ2-7
abundance: NA
CDR3aa: CASSFYICSAPRGAPNYEQYF
CDR3nt: NA

v_gene: TRBV11-2
d_gene: NA
j_gene: TRBJ2-3
abundance: few
CDR3aa: CASSLFQPSDTQYF
CDR3nt: TGTGCCAGCAGCTTATTCCAGCCGTCTGATACGCAGTATTTT

v_gene: TRBV6-2/TRBV6-3
d_gene: NA
j_gene: TRBJ1-1
abundance: many
CDR3aa: CASSYSDGGTEAFF
CDR3nt: TGTGCCAGCAGTTACTCAGACGGGGGCACTGAAGCTTTCTTT

v_gene: TRBV20-1
d_gene: NA
j_gene: TRBJ2-3
abundance: many
CDR3aa: CSARPSATRSADTQYF
CDR3nt: TGCAGTGCTAGACCTAGCGCGACCCGTAGCGCAGATACGCAGTATTTT

v_gene: TRBV19
d_gene: NA
j_gene: TRBJ1-2
abundance: NA
CDR3aa: CASSIWSFYGYTF
CDR3nt: TGTGCCAGTAGTATATGGAGCTTCTATGGCTACACCTTC

v_gene: TRBV10-3
d_gene: TRBD2
j_gene: TRBJ2-7
abundance: few
CDR3aa: CAIRVAGPSYEQYF
CDR3nt: TGTGCCATCAGGGTAGCGGGCCCGAGCTACGAGCAGTACTTC

v_gene: TRBV10-3
d_gene: NA
j_gene: TRBJ2-3
abundance: NA
CDR3aa: CAISESRIPTDTQYF
CDR3nt: TGTGCCATCAGTGAGTCCAGGATACCCACAGATACGCAGTATTTT